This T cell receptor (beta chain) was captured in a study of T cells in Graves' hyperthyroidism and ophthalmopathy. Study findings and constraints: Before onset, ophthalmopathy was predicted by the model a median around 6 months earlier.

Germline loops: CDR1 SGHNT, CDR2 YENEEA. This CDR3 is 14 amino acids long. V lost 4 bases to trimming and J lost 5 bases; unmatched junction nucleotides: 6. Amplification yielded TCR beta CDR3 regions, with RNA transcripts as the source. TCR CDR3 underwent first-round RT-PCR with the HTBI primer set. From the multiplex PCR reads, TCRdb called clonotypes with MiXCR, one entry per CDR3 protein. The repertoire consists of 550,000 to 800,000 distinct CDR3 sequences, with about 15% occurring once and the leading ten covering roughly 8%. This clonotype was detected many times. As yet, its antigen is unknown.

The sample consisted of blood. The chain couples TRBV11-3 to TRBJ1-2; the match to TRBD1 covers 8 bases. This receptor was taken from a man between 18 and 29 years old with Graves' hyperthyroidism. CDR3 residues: CASSSRNRGYGYTF. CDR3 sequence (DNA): TGTGCCAGCAGCTCGAGGAACAGGGGGTATGGCTACACCTTC. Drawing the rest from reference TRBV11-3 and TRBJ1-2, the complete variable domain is EAGVVQSPRYKIIEKKQPVAFWCNPISGHNTLYWYLQNLGQGPELLIRYENEEAVDDSQLPKDRFSAERLKGVDSTLKIQPAELGDSAVYLCASSSRNRGYGYTFGSGTRLTVV.